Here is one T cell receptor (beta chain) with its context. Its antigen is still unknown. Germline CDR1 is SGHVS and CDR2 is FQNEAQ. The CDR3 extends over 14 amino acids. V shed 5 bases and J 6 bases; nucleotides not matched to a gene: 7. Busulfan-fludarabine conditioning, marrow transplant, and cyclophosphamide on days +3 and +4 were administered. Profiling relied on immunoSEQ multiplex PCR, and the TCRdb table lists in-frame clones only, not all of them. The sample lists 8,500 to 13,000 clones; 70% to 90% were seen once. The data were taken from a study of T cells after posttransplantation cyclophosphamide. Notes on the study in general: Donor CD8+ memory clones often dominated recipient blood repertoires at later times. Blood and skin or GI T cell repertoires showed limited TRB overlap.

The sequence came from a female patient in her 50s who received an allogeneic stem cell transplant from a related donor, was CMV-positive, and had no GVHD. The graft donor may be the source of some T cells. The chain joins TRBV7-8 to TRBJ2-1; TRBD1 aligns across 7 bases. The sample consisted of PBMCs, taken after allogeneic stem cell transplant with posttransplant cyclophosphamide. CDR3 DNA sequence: TGTGCCAGCAGCCGCTCGACAGGGTCCAATGAGCAGTTCTTC. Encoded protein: CASSRSTGSNEQFF.